What follows are 20 T cell receptor beta chains derived from one specimen sequenced in a study of T cell clusters in autoimmune cytopenias. TRB was amplified by touch-down multiplex PCR, primer pools A and B combined. For each CDR3 protein, TCRdb gives one entry from its re-call of the multiplex PCR reads, without DNA. Its clone listing holds thousands of distinct CDR3 sequences. TRB amplification used approximately 270 ng of peripheral blood genomic DNA. Specimen: peripheral blood. These receptors all stem from a human donor with an autoimmune cytopenia or autoimmune hepatitis (not recorded which).

J is TRBJ1-4 and V is TRBV5-1. Germline V lookup: CDR1 SGHRS, CDR2 YFSETQ. This CDR3 is built from 15 residues. The CDR3 protein is CASTLGGRPNEKLFF. The variable domain in full, with the rest retrieved from reference TRBV5-1 and TRBJ1-4, is KAGVTQTPRYLIKTRGQQVTLSCSPISGHRSVSWYQQTPGQGLQFLFEYFSETQRNKGNFPGRFSGRQFSNSRSEMNVSTLELGDSALYLCASTLGGRPNEKLFFGSGTQLSVL.

The chain has TRBV5-1 and TRBJ1-5; TCRdb reports TRBD1, a call that lacks DNA to check it against. This CDR3 is 15 amino acids long. Germline CDR1 SGHRS, CDR2 YFSETQ. The chain's CDR3 is CASSLGTGGWQPQHF.

This rearrangement joins TRBV4-2 to TRBJ2-1; lacking DNA, the TRBD2 call made by TCRdb goes unchecked. The germline gives CDR1 LGHNA, CDR2 YNFKEQ. The CDR3 is 18 amino acids. The CDR3 region is CASSQDWTSGRSGNEQFF.

This clonotype counts as medium-sized (0.01 to 0.1%) by frequency. The chain recombines TRBV6-2 or TRBV6-3 with TRBJ1-2; lacking DNA, the TRBD1 call made by TCRdb goes unchecked. The CDR3 runs to 15 residues. Germline CDR1 is MNHEY and CDR2 is SVGEGT. The CDR3 protein is CASTPRRDKLYGYTF.

Measured by frequency, this clonotype is medium-sized. This chain links TRBV7-6 with TRBJ2-5; no DNA is available, so the TRBD2 call from TCRdb remains unchecked. Germline V gives CDR1 SGHVS, CDR2 FNYEAQ. The CDR3 loop spans 16 amino acids. The CDR3 protein is CASSFLAGGTGETQYF.

The chain links TRBV24-1 to TRBJ2-1; TCRdb outputs TRBD2, but without DNA this stays unchecked. In germline, CDR1 is KGHDR, CDR2 SFDVKD. The CDR3 is 19 amino acids. CDR3 sequence reads: CATSDPLGLAGAFGNEQFF.

This chain connects TRBV6-5 to TRBJ2-7; TCRdb proposes TRBD1, but this gene call is untestable without DNA. The germline V gene encodes CDR1 MNHEY and CDR2 SVGAGI. The CDR3 covers 14 residues. The CDR3 protein is CASQRDRGRYEQYF.

This clonotype shows up as medium-sized (0.01 to 0.1%) by frequency. The J gene is TRBJ2-3, the V gene TRBV12-3 or TRBV12-4; TCRdb returns TRBD2, unconfirmable since there is no DNA. The length of the CDR3 is 18 residues. The CDR3 sequence: CASSLGAGTSGLTDTQYF.

The chain uses TRBV6-1 and TRBJ2-5; TCRdb reports TRBD2, a call that lacks DNA to check it against. Germline V gene data show CDR1 as MNHNS and CDR2 as SASEGT. CDR3 length: 16 amino acids. The CDR3 protein is CASGDLLAGIQETQYF.

The chain recombines TRBV30 with TRBJ1-1. This CDR3 is built from 14 residues. Germline CDR1 and CDR2: GTSNPN and SVGIG (reference sequence). CDR3 in amino acids: CAWGWKGKNTEAFF.

This rearrangement joins TRBV11-1 to TRBJ1-1; the D call from TCRdb, TRBD1, cannot be confirmed without DNA. Per germline, CDR1 SGHAT and CDR2 FQDESV (reference sequence). This CDR3 is built from 14 residues. CDR3 loop: CASSADRMNTEAFF.

This clonotype is labeled medium-sized based on frequency. The rearrangement links TRBV18 to TRBJ1-6; TCRdb's D gene call, TRBD1, goes unchecked for lack of DNA. Germline V gene data show CDR1 as KGHSH and CDR2 as LQKENI. This CDR3 has 15 residues. This CDR3 reads CASSPDRFGNSPLHF.

The rearrangement uses TRBV7-9 and TRBJ1-1; the D call from TCRdb, TRBD1, cannot be confirmed without DNA. Germline V CDR1 and CDR2: SEHNR, FQNEAQ (reference sequence). The CDR3 runs 13 residues. The CDR3 loop is CASSFIGDTEAFF.

The CDR3 reads CASTAGHYTEAFF. This chain uses TRBV12-3 or TRBV12-4 with TRBJ1-1; TCRdb reports TRBD1, a call that lacks DNA to check it against. The CDR3 contains 13 residues.

The CDR3 spells CASSQEGGTMETQYF. V gene TRBV5-4 combines with J gene TRBJ2-5; without DNA, the TCRdb call of TRBD1 cannot be checked. The CDR3 contains 15 residues. Germline V CDR1 and CDR2: SGHNT, YYREEE (reference sequence).

This chain links TRBV6-2 or TRBV6-3 with TRBJ1-1; the D gene TCRdb calls, TRBD1, cannot be checked with no DNA. CDR1 MNHEY and CDR2 SVGEGT come from the germline V gene. The CDR3 spans 12 residues. The CDR3 protein is CASSHPGTEAFF.

This rearrangement joins TRBV10-1 to TRBJ2-5; TCRdb reports TRBD1, a call that lacks DNA to check it against. Germline CDR1 is WNHNN and CDR2 is SYGVQD (reference sequence). The CDR3 is 17 residues long. This CDR3 reads CASSESAGRPKGETQYF.

The chain carries TRBV4-2 and TRBJ2-1; TCRdb gives TRBD1 as the D gene, but with no DNA this cannot be confirmed. The CDR3 length is 14 residues. CDR1 is LGHNA and CDR2 is YNFKEQ in the germline V gene. CDR3: CASSRGQGDGEQFF.

CDR3 sequence: CASSYRQGSGNTIYF. The chain couples TRBV6-6 to TRBJ1-3. CDR3 length: 15 amino acids. Germline CDR1 and CDR2: MNHNY and SVGAGI (reference sequence).

This sequence joins TRBV12-3 or TRBV12-4 and TRBJ2-3; TCRdb's D gene call, TRBD1, goes unchecked for lack of DNA. CDR3 size: 15 residues. The chain's CDR3 is CASSLGEGGTDTQYF.